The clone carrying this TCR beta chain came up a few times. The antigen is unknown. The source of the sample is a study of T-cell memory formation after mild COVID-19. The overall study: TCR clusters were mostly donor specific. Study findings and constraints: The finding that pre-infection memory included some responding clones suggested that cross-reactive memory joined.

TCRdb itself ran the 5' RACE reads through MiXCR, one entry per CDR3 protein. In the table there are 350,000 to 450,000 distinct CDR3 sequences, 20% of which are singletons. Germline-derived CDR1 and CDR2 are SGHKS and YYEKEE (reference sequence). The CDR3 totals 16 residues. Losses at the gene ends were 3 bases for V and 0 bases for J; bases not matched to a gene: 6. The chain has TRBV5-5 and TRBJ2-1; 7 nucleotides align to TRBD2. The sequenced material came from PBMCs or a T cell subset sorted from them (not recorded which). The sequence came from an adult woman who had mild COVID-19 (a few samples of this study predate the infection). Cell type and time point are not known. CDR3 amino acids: CASSSIAGASYNEQFF. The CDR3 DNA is TGTGCCAGCAGCTCGATAGCGGGCGCCTCCTACAATGAGCAGTTCTTC.